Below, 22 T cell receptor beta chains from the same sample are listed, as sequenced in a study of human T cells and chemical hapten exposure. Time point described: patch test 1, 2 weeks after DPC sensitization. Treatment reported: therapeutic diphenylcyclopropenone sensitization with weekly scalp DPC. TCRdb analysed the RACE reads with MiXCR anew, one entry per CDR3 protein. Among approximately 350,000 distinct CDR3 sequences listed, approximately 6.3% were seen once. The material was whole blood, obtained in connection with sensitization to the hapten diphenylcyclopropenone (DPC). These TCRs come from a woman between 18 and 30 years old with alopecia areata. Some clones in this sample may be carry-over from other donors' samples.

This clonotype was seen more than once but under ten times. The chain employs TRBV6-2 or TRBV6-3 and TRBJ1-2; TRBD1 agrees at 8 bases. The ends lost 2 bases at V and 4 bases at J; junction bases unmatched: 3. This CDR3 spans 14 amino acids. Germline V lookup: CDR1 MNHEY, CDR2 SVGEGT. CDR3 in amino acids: CASSYPQGAYGYTF. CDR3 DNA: TGTGCCAGCAGTTACCCCCAGGGGGCCTATGGCTACACCTTC.

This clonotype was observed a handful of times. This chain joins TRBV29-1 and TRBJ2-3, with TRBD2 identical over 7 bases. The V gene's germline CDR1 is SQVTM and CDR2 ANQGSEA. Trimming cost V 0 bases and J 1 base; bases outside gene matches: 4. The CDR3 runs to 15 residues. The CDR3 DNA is TGCAGCGTTGAAGATCGGGGGGACGGCACAGATACGCAGTATTTT. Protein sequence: CSVEDRGDGTDTQYF.

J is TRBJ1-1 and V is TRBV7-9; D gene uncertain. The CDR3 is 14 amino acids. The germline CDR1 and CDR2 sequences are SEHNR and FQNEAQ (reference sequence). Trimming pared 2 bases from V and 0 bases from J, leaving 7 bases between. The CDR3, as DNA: TGTGCCAGCAGCTTACTCCTCATGAACACTGAAGCTTTCTTT. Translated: CASSLLLMNTEAFF. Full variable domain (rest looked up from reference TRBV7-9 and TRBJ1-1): DTGVSQNPRHKITKRGQNVTFRCDPISEHNRLYWYRQTLGQGPEFLTYFQNEAQLEKSRLLSDRFSAERPKGSFSTLEIQRTEQGDSAMYLCASSLLLMNTEAFFGQGTRLTVV.

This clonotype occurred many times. CDR3 region: CAISESKDTQYF. The CDR3 nucleotides read TGTGCCATCAGTGAGTCAAAGGATACGCAGTATTTT. The rearrangement links TRBV10-3 to TRBJ2-3; D gene ambiguous. This CDR3 has 12 amino acids. V was clipped by 0 bases and J by 6 bases, with 4 bases between them. The germline V gene has CDR1 ENHRY and CDR2 SYGVKD.

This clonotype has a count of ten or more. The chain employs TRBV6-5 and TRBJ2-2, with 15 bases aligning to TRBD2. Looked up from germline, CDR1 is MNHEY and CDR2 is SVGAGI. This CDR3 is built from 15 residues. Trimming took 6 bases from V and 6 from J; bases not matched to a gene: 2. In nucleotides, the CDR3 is TGTGCCAGCAGCCGGACTAGCGGGGGGGCCGGGGAGCTGTTTTTT. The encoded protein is CASSRTSGGAGELFF.

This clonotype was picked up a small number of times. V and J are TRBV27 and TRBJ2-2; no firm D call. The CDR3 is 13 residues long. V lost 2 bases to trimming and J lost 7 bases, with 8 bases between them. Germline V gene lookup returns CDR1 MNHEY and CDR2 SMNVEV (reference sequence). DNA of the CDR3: TGTGCCAGCAGTTTAGACGGTTTCGGGGAGCTGTTTTTT. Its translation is CASSLDGFGELFF.

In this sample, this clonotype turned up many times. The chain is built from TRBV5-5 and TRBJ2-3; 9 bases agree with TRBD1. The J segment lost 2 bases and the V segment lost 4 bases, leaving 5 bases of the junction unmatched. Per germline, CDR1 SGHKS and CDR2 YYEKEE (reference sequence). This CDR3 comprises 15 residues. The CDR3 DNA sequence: TGTGCCAGCAGCCCGGGACAGGGACTCACAGATACGCAGTATTTT. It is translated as CASSPGQGLTDTQYF.

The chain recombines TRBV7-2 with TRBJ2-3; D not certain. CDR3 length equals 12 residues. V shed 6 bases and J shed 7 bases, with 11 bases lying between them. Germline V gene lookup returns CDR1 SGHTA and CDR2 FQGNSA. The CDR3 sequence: CASRLPGNTQYF. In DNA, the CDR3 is TGTGCCAGCAGACTTCCCGGAAATACGCAGTATTTT.

In DNA form, the CDR3 reads TGCGCCAGCAGCTTCGTAGGGGCTGGCGGGTCTGGAAACACCATATATTTT. It specifies CASSFVGAGGSGNTIYF. V usage is TRBV4-3 and J usage is TRBJ1-3; D may be TRBD1 (5 bases). The CDR3 totals 17 residues. The V and J ends lost 5 bases and 1 base respectively, with 18 bases between them. Germline V gene lookup returns CDR1 LGHNA and CDR2 YSLEER.

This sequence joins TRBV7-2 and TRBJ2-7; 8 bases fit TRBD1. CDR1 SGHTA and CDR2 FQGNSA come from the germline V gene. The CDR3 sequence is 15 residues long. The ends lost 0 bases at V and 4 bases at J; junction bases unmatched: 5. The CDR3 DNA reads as TGTGCCAGCAGCTTAGCCGGGGACAGGAGGTACGAGCAGTACTTC. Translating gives CASSLAGDRRYEQYF.

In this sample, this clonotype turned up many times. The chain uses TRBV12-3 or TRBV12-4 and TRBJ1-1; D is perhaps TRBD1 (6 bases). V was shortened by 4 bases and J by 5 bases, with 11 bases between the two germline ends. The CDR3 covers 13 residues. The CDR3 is CASSSEGGTEAFF. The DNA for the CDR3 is TGTGCCAGCAGTTCCGAAGGGGGAACTGAAGCTTTCTTT.

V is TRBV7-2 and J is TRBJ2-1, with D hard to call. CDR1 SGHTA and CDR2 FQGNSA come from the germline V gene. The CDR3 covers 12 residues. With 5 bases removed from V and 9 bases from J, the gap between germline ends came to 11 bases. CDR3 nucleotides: TGTGCCAGCAGCCTGGATGTGGGTGAGCAGTTCTTC. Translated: CASSLDVGEQFF. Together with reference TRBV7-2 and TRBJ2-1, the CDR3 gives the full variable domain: GAGVSQSPSNKVTEKGKDVELRCDPISGHTALYWYRQSLGQGLEFLIYFQGNSAPDKSGLPSDRFSAERTGGSVSTLTIQRTQQEDSAVYLCASSLDVGEQFFGPGTRLTVL.

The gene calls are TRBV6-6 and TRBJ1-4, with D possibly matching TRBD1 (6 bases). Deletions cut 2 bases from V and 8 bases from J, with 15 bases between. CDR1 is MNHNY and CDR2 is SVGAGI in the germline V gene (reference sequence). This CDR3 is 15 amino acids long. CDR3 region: CASSYRGGLQEKLFF. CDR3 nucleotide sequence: TGTGCCAGCAGTTACAGAGGGGGACTGCAAGAAAAACTGTTTTTT.

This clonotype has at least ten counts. This CDR3 is CASSPGQGRGNEQFF. The CDR3, as DNA: TGCGCCAGCAGCCCTGGACAGGGGAGGGGGAATGAGCAGTTCTTC. This rearrangement joins TRBV5-1 to TRBJ2-1; 9 bases are a match to TRBD1. Germline V gene lookup returns CDR1 SGHRS and CDR2 YFSETQ. The CDR3 consists of 15 residues. Trimming took 4 bases from V and 7 from J; bases not matched to a gene: 9. Full variable domain (remainder filled in from reference TRBV5-1 and TRBJ2-1): KAGVTQTPRYLIKTRGQQVTLSCSPISGHRSVSWYQQTPGQGLQFLFEYFSETQRNKGNFPGRFSGRQFSNSRSEMNVSTLELGDSALYLCASSPGQGRGNEQFFGPGTRLTVL.

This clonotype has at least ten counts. The CDR3 loop is CASSERGGTTDTQYF. In nucleotides, the CDR3 is TGTGCCAGCAGTGAAAGGGGCGGAACCACAGATACGCAGTATTTT. V gene TRBV6-4 combines with J gene TRBJ2-3; the D gene is possibly TRBD1 (5 bases). V was cut by 3 bases and J by 2 bases, with 12 bases left in between. The CDR3 is 15 residues long. CDR1 and CDR2 (germline): MRHNA, SNTAGT.

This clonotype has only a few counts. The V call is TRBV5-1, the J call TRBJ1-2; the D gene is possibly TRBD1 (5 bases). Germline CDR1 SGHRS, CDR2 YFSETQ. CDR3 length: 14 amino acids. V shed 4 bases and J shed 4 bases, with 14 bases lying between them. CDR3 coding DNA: TGCGCCAGCAGCCTGGTCGGCGGGACCTATGGCTACACCTTC. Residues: CASSLVGGTYGYTF.

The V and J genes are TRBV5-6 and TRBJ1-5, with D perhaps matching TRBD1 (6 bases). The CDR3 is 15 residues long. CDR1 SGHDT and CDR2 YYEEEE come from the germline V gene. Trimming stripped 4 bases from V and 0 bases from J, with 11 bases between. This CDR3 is CASSVTGYSNQPQHF. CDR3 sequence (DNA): TGTGCCAGCAGCGTGACAGGCTATAGCAATCAGCCCCAGCATTTT.

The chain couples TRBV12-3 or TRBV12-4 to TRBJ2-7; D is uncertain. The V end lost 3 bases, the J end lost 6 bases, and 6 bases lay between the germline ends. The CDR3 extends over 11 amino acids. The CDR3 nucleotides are TGTGCCAGCAGTTTGGGAATCGAGCAGTACTTC. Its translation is CASSLGIEQYF.

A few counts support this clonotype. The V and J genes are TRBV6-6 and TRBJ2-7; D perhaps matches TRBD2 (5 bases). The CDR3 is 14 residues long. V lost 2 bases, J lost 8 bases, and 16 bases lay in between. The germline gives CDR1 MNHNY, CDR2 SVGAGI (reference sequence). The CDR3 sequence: CASSYPGSTYKQYF. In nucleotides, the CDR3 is TGTGCCAGCAGTTACCCGGGGTCAACTTATAAGCAGTACTTC.

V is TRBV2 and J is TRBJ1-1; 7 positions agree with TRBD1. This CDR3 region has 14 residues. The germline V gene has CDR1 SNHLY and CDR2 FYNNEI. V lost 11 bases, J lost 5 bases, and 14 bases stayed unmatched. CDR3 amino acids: CASQLGGPGTEAFF. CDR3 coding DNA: TGTGCCTCCCAGTTAGGGGGCCCAGGGACTGAAGCTTTCTTT.

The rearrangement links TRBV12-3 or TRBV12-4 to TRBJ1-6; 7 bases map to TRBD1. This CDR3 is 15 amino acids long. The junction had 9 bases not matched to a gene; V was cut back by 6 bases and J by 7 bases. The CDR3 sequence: CASRPEGTVNSPLHF. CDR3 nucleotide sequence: TGTGCCAGCAGACCCGAAGGGACAGTAAATTCACCCCTCCACTTT.

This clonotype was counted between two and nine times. CDR3 amino acids: CASSRQTGVGAGDEQYF. For the CDR3, the DNA is TGTGCCAGCAGCCGCCAGACAGGGGTTGGGGCTGGAGACGAGCAGTACTTC. The chain recombines TRBV7-2 with TRBJ2-7; 8 bases agree with TRBD1. J was trimmed by 5 bases and V by 5 bases; bases with no gene match: 17. The length of the CDR3 is 17 residues. The germline gives CDR1 SGHTA, CDR2 FQGNSA.